Presented here are 24 T cell receptor beta chains from one specimen sequenced in a study of CD8+CD57+ T cells in acquired aplastic anemia. The TCR beta profiling, which covered VDJ combination and CDR3 sequence, was carried out using genomic DNA as the template. TCRdb re-called the reads through MiXCR, storing one row per CDR3 protein. The repertoire has about 210,000 distinct CDR3 sequences, over 60% of them found once; the top ten carry 25% to 30%. Input material: sorted CD4+, CD8+, or CD8+CD57+ T cells (not recorded which) from PBMCs. These receptor sequences come from a human donor in good health.

The V call is TRBV6-1, the J call TRBJ1-2; 11 bases align to TRBD1. V lost 6 bases to trimming and J lost 5 bases; unmatched junction nucleotides: 11. Germline CDR1 is MNHNS and CDR2 is SASEGT. The CDR3 is 16 amino acids. The CDR3 protein is CASRDRGPLLRYGYTF. CDR3 in DNA: TGTGCCAGCAGGGACAGGGGGCCTCTTCTGAGGTATGGCTACACCTTC.

This clonotype showed up many times. This chain connects TRBV6-2 or TRBV6-3 to TRBJ1-5; D not certain. V lost 0 bases and J lost 7, with 10 bases in between. This CDR3 spans 14 amino acids. The germline V gene encodes CDR1 MNHEY and CDR2 SVGEGT. The CDR3 protein is CASSYSGSTQPQHF. Written as DNA, the CDR3 is TGTGCCAGCAGTTACTCGGGTTCCACCCAGCCCCAGCATTTT.

The V and J genes are TRBV29-1 and TRBJ1-1; possibly TRBD1 for D (5 bases). This CDR3 comprises 13 residues. CDR1 and CDR2 from the germline V gene are SQVTM and ANQGSEA. V lost 6 bases and J 2 bases, leaving 13 bases between the germline ends. The CDR3 loop is CSVEPQGNTEAFF. As DNA, the CDR3 is TGCAGCGTCGAACCCCAGGGAAACACTGAAGCTTTCTTT.

The V call is TRBV9, the J call TRBJ2-2, with D perhaps matching TRBD1 or TRBD2 (5 bases each). Germline lookup yields CDR1 SGDLS and CDR2 YYNGEE. V shed 3 bases and J shed 7 bases, with 16 bases lying between them. There are 15 residues in the CDR3. The DNA of the CDR3 is TGTGCCAGCAGCGGTGGAGTACAGGAGGACGGGGAGCTGTTTTTT. This translates into CASSGGVQEDGELFF.

The sample holds one count of this clonotype. A read error may account for a junction end that differs from germline. The chain is built from TRBV7-7 and TRBJ2-2; D unclear. The CDR3 sequence is 13 residues long. Germline CDR1 SSHAT, CDR2 FNYEAQ (reference sequence). The CDR3: CASSLALTGELFF. CDR3 nucleotide sequence: TGTGCTAGCAGCTTGGCCCTCACCGGGGAGCTGTTTTTT.

Regarding this clonotype: This may be a read error, as it is one base from a much larger clone. This chain uses TRBV20-1 with TRBJ2-3; TRBD2 matches at 8 bases. Germline V gene lookup returns CDR1 DFQATT and CDR2 SNEGSKA (reference sequence). This CDR3 comprises 15 residues. J gave up 4 bases and V 1 base, and 7 bases lay outside the gene matches. The CDR3 DNA follows: TGCAGTGCTAGAGCCCAGCGGGAGTCTCCAGATACGCAGTATTTT. Protein: CSARAQRESPDTQYF.

The rearrangement joins TRBV29-1 to TRBJ1-2, with D possibly being TRBD1 (6 bases). The CDR3 length is 13 residues. In germline, CDR1 is SQVTM, CDR2 ANQGSEA. The V end was cut by 1 base, the J end by 6 bases, with 12 bases between. Written as DNA, the CDR3 is TGCAGCGTTGAAGTAAGCAGGGGCCATGGCTACACCTTC. It is translated as CSVEVSRGHGYTF. Full variable domain (missing parts from reference TRBV29-1 and TRBJ1-2): SAVISQKPSRDICQRGTSLTIQCQVDSQVTMMFWYRQQPGQSLTLIATANQGSEATYESGFVIDKFPISRPNLTFSTLTVSNMSPEDSSIYLCSVEVSRGHGYTFGSGTRLTVV.

V is TRBV9 and J is TRBJ1-6; D is ambiguous. This CDR3 comprises 13 residues. V shed 3 bases and J shed 10 bases, with 11 bases lying between them. The germline V gene encodes CDR1 SGDLS and CDR2 YYNGEE. The CDR3 reads CASSAEEFSPLHF. CDR3 DNA sequence: TGTGCCAGCAGCGCAGAAGAGTTCTCACCCCTCCACTTT.

This clonotype was seen many times. V usage is TRBV20-1 and J usage is TRBJ1-5; 9 bases agree with TRBD1. In germline, CDR1 is DFQATT, CDR2 SNEGSKA (reference sequence). The CDR3 consists of 14 residues. V shed 6 bases and J 4 bases; nucleotides not matched to a gene: 7. As DNA, the CDR3 is TGCAGTGCGCGCCGGGACAGGGAGAATCAGCCCCAGCATTTT. As protein: CSARRDRENQPQHF.

V gene TRBV24-1 combines with J gene TRBJ2-3, with 8 bases matching TRBD1. CDR3 length: 14 amino acids. Germline V gene sequence: CDR1 KGHDR, CDR2 SFDVKD. Trimming at V came to 9 bases and at J to 3 bases, leaving 7 bases not matched to a gene. The CDR3 bases are TGTGCCACCTCGGACAGGGATGGAACAGATACGCAGTATTTT. This gives the protein CATSDRDGTDTQYF.

J is TRBJ1-5 and V is TRBV9; D is perhaps TRBD1 (6 bases). Trimming left V 3 bases short and J 2 bases short, with 21 bases between. In germline, CDR1 is SGDLS, CDR2 YYNGEE. This CDR3 has 18 amino acids. CDR3 sequence reads: CASSAPSGGGTGNQPQHF. CDR3 nucleotide sequence: TGTGCCAGCAGCGCCCCTTCGGGGGGGGGCACAGGCAATCAGCCCCAGCATTTT.

The chain is built from TRBV9 and TRBJ2-3, with D unclear. Trimming left V 4 bases short and J 0 bases short, with 12 bases between. Germline CDR1 reads SGDLS; CDR2 reads YYNGEE. The CDR3 runs to 15 residues. CDR3 DNA: TGTGCCAGCAGCCCGCGGCCTGGTAGCACAGATACGCAGTATTTT. It specifies CASSPRPGSTDTQYF. Complete variable domain (other parts from reference TRBV9 and TRBJ2-3): DSGVTQTPKHLITATGQRVTLRCSPRSGDLSVYWYQQSLDQGLQFLIQYYNGEERAKGNILERFSAQQFPDLHSELNLSSLELGDSALYFCASSPRPGSTDTQYFGPGTRLTVL.

Worth noting for this clonotype: Mismatch with germline at one junction end may stem from a read error. The rearrangement uses TRBV2 and TRBJ1-5; no reliable D call. CDR3 size: 13 residues. The germline CDR1 and CDR2 sequences are SNHLY and FYNNEI. CDR3 region: CASSEELSEPQHF. The CDR3 DNA is TGTGCCAGCAGCGAAGAACTAAGTGAGCCCCAGCATTTT.

This clonotype was found once. The V gene is TRBV12-3 or TRBV12-4, the J gene TRBJ2-3; TRBD2 might be the D (6 bases). V shed 2 bases and J shed 1 base, with 16 bases lying between them. CDR3 length: 17 residues. CDR3 sequence (DNA): TGTGCCAGCAGTTTACCGGGAGCGGAGATCGGCACAGATACGCAGTATTTT. This gives the protein CASSLPGAEIGTDTQYF.

V usage is TRBV20-1 and J usage is TRBJ2-7; 11 bases are shared with TRBD2. Germline CDR1 reads DFQATT; CDR2 reads SNEGSKA (reference sequence). The CDR3 has 13 residues. The V and J ends lost 5 bases and 2 bases, in that order; junction bases with no gene match: 2. The DNA for the CDR3 is TGCAGTGCTCTTAGCGGGGGGGCCTACGAGCAGTACTTC. It is translated as CSALSGGAYEQYF.

This clonotype was observed once. A junction end diverges from the germline sequence, so it may reflect a read error. The CDR3 DNA sequence: TGTGCCAGCAGTAAGACAGGGACCGCCGGGGAGCTGTTTTTT. It codes for CASSKTGTAGELFF. The gene calls are TRBV10-3 and TRBJ2-2, with 7 nucleotides matching TRBD1. Germline V gene data show CDR1 as ENHRY and CDR2 as SYGVKD. This CDR3 spans 14 amino acids.

This clonotype was counted once. V is TRBV7-6 and J is TRBJ1-6; 10 bases map to TRBD1. Germline lookup yields CDR1 SGHVS and CDR2 FNYEAQ. The CDR3 has 16 amino acids. With 5 bases clipped from V and 5 bases from J, the junction kept 6 bases outside the gene matches. The CDR3 DNA reads TGTGCCAGCAGCCCCGGGACAGGGGCCAATAATTCACCCCTCCACTTT. Its protein is CASSPGTGANNSPLHF.

This clonotype has just a few counts. In nucleotides, the CDR3 is TGCAGTGGCCAGCGCGACGAGCAGTACTTC. Translating it yields CSGQRDEQYF. The rearrangement joins TRBV20-1 to TRBJ2-7, with D unclear. Germline CDR1 DFQATT, CDR2 SNEGSKA (reference sequence). The CDR3 has 10 amino acids. The V and J ends lost 7 bases and 5 bases respectively, with 9 bases between them.

This clonotype was counted a few times. The V gene is TRBV29-1, the J gene TRBJ2-3, with TRBD2 identical over 16 bases. V lost 7 bases, J lost 0 bases, and 10 bases stayed unmatched. Germline V CDR1 and CDR2: SQVTM, ANQGSEA. The CDR3 consists of 18 residues. The CDR3 loop is CSASGTSGGGQSTDTQYF. CDR3 DNA: TGCAGCGCCTCCGGGACTAGCGGGGGGGGGCAGAGCACAGATACGCAGTATTTT.

This chain joins TRBV2 and TRBJ1-2; D perhaps matches TRBD1 (5 bases). Trimming took off 7 bases at V and 0 bases at J, with 21 bases between the two ends. CDR3 length: 17 amino acids. The V gene's germline CDR1 is SNHLY and CDR2 FYNNEI. As DNA, the CDR3 is TGTGCCAGCAATGGCGGCTTAGAGGGGCGTACTAACTATGGCTACACCTTC. Translation: CASNGGLEGRTNYGYTF.

For this clonotype: A single base separates this from a much larger clone, so it may be a read error. The chain links TRBV28 to TRBJ1-5; the D gene is possibly TRBD1 (6 bases). Between the trimmed V and J ends, which lost 4 bases and 0 bases, there was a span of 16 bases. Germline V gene lookup returns CDR1 MDHEN and CDR2 SYDVKM. The CDR3 loop spans 17 amino acids. This chain's CDR3 is CASSWLGRTDSNQPQHF. As DNA, the CDR3 is TGTGCCAGCAGTTGGCTTGGGAGGACAGATAGCAATCAGCCCCAGCATTTT.

This chain joins TRBV2 and TRBJ1-1; possibly TRBD1 for D (5 bases). CDR1 is SNHLY and CDR2 is FYNNEI in the germline V gene. This CDR3 comprises 12 residues. V lost 6 bases to trimming and J lost 4 bases, with 9 bases between them. The CDR3 loop is CASRGEGTEAFF. Written as DNA, the CDR3 is TGTGCCAGCAGGGGGGAGGGCACTGAAGCTTTCTTT.

This clonotype was detected only a few times. V and J are TRBV10-1 and TRBJ2-7, with 9 bases that match TRBD2. Germline-derived CDR1 and CDR2 are WNHNN and SYGVQD (reference sequence). CDR3 length: 14 amino acids. The ends lost 8 bases at V and 5 bases at J; junction bases unmatched: 10. The CDR3 DNA is TGCGCCAGCCCGGTGGTCTTAGCGGGAGACGAGCAGTACTTC. Translating it yields CASPVVLAGDEQYF.

The CDR3 DNA sequence: TGTGCCAGCAGTTTGGCCGGGACAGCTTACTACGAGCAGTACTTC. Translation gives CASSLAGTAYYEQYF. The V call is TRBV12-3 or TRBV12-4, the J call TRBJ2-7, with 7 bases fitting TRBD1. V lost 3 bases and J lost 3; bases outside the gene matches: 8. The CDR3 runs to 15 residues.